This T cell receptor beta chain was documented in a study of T cell changes during pregnancy in multiple sclerosis. Profiled with immunoSEQ multiplex PCR; TCRdb holds only in-frame clones, not every one. This table has 50,000 to 60,000 clones, under 95% appearing once. CDR1 and CDR2 from the germline V gene are SGHTS and YDEGEE. This CDR3 comprises 13 residues. This clone was observed a single time. Compared with germline, one end of the junction differs, possibly owing to a read error. The sequencing used peripheral blood, collected after pregnancy. The sequence came from a female donor in good health, enrolled as a control in a pregnancy study. The rearrangement joins TRBV5-8 to TRBJ2-1; the D gene is possibly TRBD1 (7 bases). The DNA of the CDR3 is TGTGCCAGCAGCTTGGTCTCCAGGGGGGAAGGGGTCTTC. Translating it yields CASSLVSRGEGVF.